This TCR beta chain is from a study of T-cell memory formation after mild COVID-19. Study-wide context: TCR clustering was largely donor specific. Notes on the study in general: Clones that got smaller from day 15 to 85 had even CD4/CD8, while clones growing later tipped toward CD4+. Largely, contracting CD4+ clones fell within CM and EM, and contracting CD8+ clones within EMRA.

From the 5' RACE reads, TCRdb called clonotypes with MiXCR, one entry per CDR3 protein. The sample carries approximately 430,000 distinct CDR3 sequences, less than 25% recorded once. This clonotype came up a few times. What it recognizes is unknown. CDR1 is MNHEY and CDR2 is SVGAGI in the germline V gene. The CDR3 has 13 residues. Trimming took off 6 bases at V and 6 bases at J, with 14 bases between the two ends. J is TRBJ1-2 and V is TRBV6-5; D ambiguous. Sequenced: PBMCs or a T cell subset sorted from them (not recorded which). The source of this sequence is an adult woman who had mild COVID-19 (a few samples of this study predate the infection). Cell type and time point are not known. The CDR3 protein is CASRPLGLNGYTF. The CDR3 region has the DNA TGTGCCAGCAGGCCACTTGGGTTGAATGGCTACACCTTC.